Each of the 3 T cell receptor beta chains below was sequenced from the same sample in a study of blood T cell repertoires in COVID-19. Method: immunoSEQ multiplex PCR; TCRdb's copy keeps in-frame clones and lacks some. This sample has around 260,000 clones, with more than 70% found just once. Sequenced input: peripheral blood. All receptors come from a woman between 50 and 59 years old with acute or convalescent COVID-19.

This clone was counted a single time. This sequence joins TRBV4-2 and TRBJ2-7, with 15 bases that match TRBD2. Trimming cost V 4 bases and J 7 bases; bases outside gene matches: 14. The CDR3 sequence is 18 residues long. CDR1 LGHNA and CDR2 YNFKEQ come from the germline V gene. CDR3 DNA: TGTGCCAGCAGCCCTAGAGGACTAGCGGGAGGGCCCTCTCGGGAGCAGTACTTC. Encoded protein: CASSPRGLAGGPSREQYF.

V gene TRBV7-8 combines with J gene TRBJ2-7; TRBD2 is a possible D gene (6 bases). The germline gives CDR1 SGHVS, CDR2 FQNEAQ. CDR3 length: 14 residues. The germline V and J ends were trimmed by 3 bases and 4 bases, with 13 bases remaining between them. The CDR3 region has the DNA TGTGCCAGCAGCTTCGTACGGGACTCGTACGAGCAGTACTTC. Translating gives CASSFVRDSYEQYF.

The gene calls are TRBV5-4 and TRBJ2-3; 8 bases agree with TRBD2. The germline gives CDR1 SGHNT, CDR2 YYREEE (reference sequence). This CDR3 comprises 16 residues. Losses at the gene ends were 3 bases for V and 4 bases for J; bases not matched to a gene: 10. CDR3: CASSWVPGLGADTQYF. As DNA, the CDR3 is TGTGCCAGCAGCTGGGTTCCGGGACTAGGGGCAGATACGCAGTATTTT.